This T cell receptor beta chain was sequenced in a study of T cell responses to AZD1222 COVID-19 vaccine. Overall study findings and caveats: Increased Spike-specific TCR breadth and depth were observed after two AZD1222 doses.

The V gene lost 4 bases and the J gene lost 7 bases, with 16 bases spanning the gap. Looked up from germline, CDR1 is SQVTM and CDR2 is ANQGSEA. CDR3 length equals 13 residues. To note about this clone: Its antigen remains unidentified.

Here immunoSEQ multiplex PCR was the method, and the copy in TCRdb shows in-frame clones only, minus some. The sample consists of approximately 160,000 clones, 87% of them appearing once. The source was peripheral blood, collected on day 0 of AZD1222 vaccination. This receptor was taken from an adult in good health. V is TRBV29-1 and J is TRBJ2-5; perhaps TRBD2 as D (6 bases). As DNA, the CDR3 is TGCAGCGTTGCTGGAGGGCCCCGGGGGACCCAGTACTTC. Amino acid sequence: CSVAGGPRGTQYF. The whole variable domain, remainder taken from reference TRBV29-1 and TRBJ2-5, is SAVISQKPSRDICQRGTSLTIQCQVDSQVTMMFWYRQQPGQSLTLIATANQGSEATYESGFVIDKFPISRPNLTFSTLTVSNMSPEDSSIYLCSVAGGPRGTQYFGPGTRLLVL.